The 19 T cell receptor beta chains reported below all come from one sample, sequenced in a study of T cell responses to AZD1222 COVID-19 vaccine. TCRdb keeps only in-frame clones here, not all; method: immunoSEQ multiplex PCR. The repertoire has 100,000 or so clones, 80% to 95% of them found once; the top ten carry 9.5% to 13%. The sequencing used peripheral blood, collected 28 days after the second AZD1222 dose. Every receptor here comes from an adult who received the AZD1222 COVID-19 vaccine.

This clone appeared a single time. V gene TRBV4-1 combines with J gene TRBJ1-5; D is unresolved. V lost 4 bases and J 0 bases, leaving 10 bases between the germline ends. CDR1 and CDR2 (germline): MGHRA, YSYEKL. This CDR3 is built from 15 residues. CDR3 sequence (DNA): TGCGCCAGCAGCCTCCGGACGTATAGCAATCAGCCCCAGCATTTT. Translated, it gives CASSLRTYSNQPQHF.

The rearrangement joins TRBV9 to TRBJ1-2; possibly TRBD1 for D (6 bases). Germline CDR1 reads SGDLS; CDR2 reads YYNGEE. The germline V and J ends were trimmed by 4 bases and 3 bases, with 16 bases remaining between them. CDR3 length: 15 residues. CDR3 DNA sequence: TGTGCCAGCAGCCCCGGGCAGGGGTTAGACTATGGCTACACCTTC. This gives the protein CASSPGQGLDYGYTF.

The chain has TRBV18 and TRBJ1-5; 10 bases align to TRBD1. Germline values: CDR1 KGHSH, CDR2 LQKENI. The CDR3 runs to 16 residues. J lost 3 bases, V lost 2 bases, and 4 bases had no gene match. CDR3 DNA: TGTGCCAGCTCACCAGAGGACAGGGGGTTCAATCAGCCCCAGCATTTT. It yields the protein CASSPEDRGFNQPQHF.

The rearrangement links TRBV5-6 to TRBJ2-5; D call uncertain. The V and J ends lost 0 bases and 1 base respectively, with 7 bases between them. Germline CDR1 and CDR2: SGHDT and YYEEEE. The CDR3 loop spans 14 amino acids. The CDR3 reads CASSLAGFQETQYF. The CDR3 nucleotides read TGTGCCAGCAGCTTGGCCGGTTTCCAAGAGACCCAGTACTTC. Combining the CDR3 with reference TRBV5-6 and TRBJ2-5 gives the whole variable domain DAGVTQSPTHLIKTRGQQVTLRCSPKSGHDTVSWYQQALGQGPQFIFQYYEEEERQRGNFPDRFSGHQFPNYSSELNVNALLLGDSALYLCASSLAGFQETQYFGPGTRLLVL.

This rearrangement joins TRBV29-1 to TRBJ2-3; TRBD2 aligns across 12 bases. The CDR3 totals 15 residues. CDR1 and CDR2 from the germline V gene are SQVTM and ANQGSEA. The V and J ends lost 1 base and 3 bases, in that order; junction bases with no gene match: 2. The CDR3 here is CSVEGTSGTTDTQYF. The CDR3 nucleotides read TGCAGCGTTGAAGGGACTAGCGGGACGACAGATACGCAGTATTTT.

The chain is built from TRBV5-1 and TRBJ2-1; D tentatively reads TRBD1 or TRBD2 (5 bases each). V was shortened by 6 bases and J by 6 bases, with 19 bases between the two germline ends. The CDR3 has 15 amino acids. Germline V gene data show CDR1 as SGHRS and CDR2 as YFSETQ. The CDR3 protein is CASTTQTGTGNEQFF. The CDR3 bases are TGCGCCAGCACCACCCAGACCGGGACGGGCAATGAGCAGTTCTTC.

The V gene is TRBV13, the J gene TRBJ2-1, with 8 positions matching TRBD2. V lost 6 bases and J lost 4; bases outside the gene matches: 11. In germline, CDR1 is PRHDT, CDR2 FYEKMQ (reference sequence). The CDR3 consists of 16 residues. In DNA form, the CDR3 reads TGTGCCAGCAGTTTTGCAAGCGGGGGTCCTTACAATGAGCAGTTCTTC. This translates into CASSFASGGPYNEQFF.

This chain connects TRBV2 to TRBJ1-3, with D hard to call. V lost 10 bases and J lost 0, with 10 bases in between. The CDR3 consists of 13 residues. CDR1 is SNHLY and CDR2 is FYNNEI in the germline V gene. CDR3 DNA sequence: TGTGCCACACGGACTTTCTCTGGAAACACCATATATTTT. Translating it yields CATRTFSGNTIYF.

This clone showed up many times. The chain links TRBV5-1 to TRBJ2-1, with 8 bases matching TRBD1. This CDR3 contains 14 residues. After removal of 5 bases from V and 7 bases from J, the junction contained 8 bases not matched to a gene. Germline CDR1 SGHRS, CDR2 YFSETQ. CDR3 coding DNA: TGCGCCAGCAGACATCAGGGGGCCGATAATGAGCAGTTCTTC. It specifies CASRHQGADNEQFF.

The rearrangement links TRBV11-2 to TRBJ2-3; 8 bases fit TRBD2. The CDR3 sequence is 17 residues long. Germline V gene data show CDR1 as SGHAT and CDR2 as FQNNGV. V lost 2 bases to trimming and J lost 5 bases; unmatched junction nucleotides: 12. CDR3 loop: CASSLLTRAGEQDTQYF. The CDR3 nucleotides are TGTGCCAGCAGCTTACTGACTAGAGCGGGAGAGCAAGATACGCAGTATTTT.

This chain joins TRBV5-8 and TRBJ1-2; D perhaps matches TRBD1 (5 bases). The germline V gene encodes CDR1 SGHTS and CDR2 YDEGEE. Trimming pared 2 bases from V and 6 bases from J, leaving 11 bases between. The CDR3 runs 13 residues. Here the CDR3 reads CASSLNLGDGYTF. The CDR3 DNA is TGTGCCAGCAGCTTAAATTTGGGGGATGGCTACACCTTC.

The chain has TRBV10-1 and TRBJ2-1; D remains unclear. In germline, CDR1 is WNHNN, CDR2 SYGVQD (reference sequence). Between the trimmed V and J ends, which lost 3 bases and 2 bases, there was a span of 8 bases. The CDR3 sequence is 14 residues long. CDR3 in DNA: TGCGCCAGCAGTGAAGGCAAGACCTACAATGAGCAGTTCTTC. Protein product: CASSEGKTYNEQFF.

The rearrangement joins TRBV18 to TRBJ2-5, with D perhaps TRBD1 (5 bases). Germline V gene data show CDR1 as KGHSH and CDR2 as LQKENI. Trimming took 3 bases from V and 10 from J, leaving 15 bases between them. The CDR3 contains 13 residues. The DNA of the CDR3 is TGTGCCAGCTCACCCCAAGGGGATAGGGTCCAGTACTTC. This codes for CASSPQGDRVQYF. The whole variable domain, remainder taken from reference TRBV18 and TRBJ2-5, is NAGVMQNPRHLVRRRGQEARLRCSPMKGHSHVYWYRQLPEEGLKFMVYLQKENIIDESGMPKERFSAEFPKEGPSILRIQQVVRGDSAAYFCASSPQGDRVQYFGPGTRLLVL.

This clone has just one count. The chain joins TRBV10-3 to TRBJ1-2; tentative D call: TRBD1 (6 bases). The V end lost 4 bases, the J end lost 6 bases, and 15 bases lay between the germline ends. CDR1 is ENHRY, CDR2 SYGVKD, per germline. This CDR3 region has 14 residues. CDR3 residues: CAISVNREENGYTF. Written as DNA, the CDR3 is TGTGCCATCAGTGTCAACAGGGAGGAGAATGGCTACACCTTC.

V gene TRBV5-1 combines with J gene TRBJ2-1, with 8 bases aligning to TRBD2. V lost 3 bases and J lost 5; bases outside the gene matches: 7. CDR3 size: 15 residues. Germline loops: CDR1 SGHRS, CDR2 YFSETQ. The chain's CDR3 is CASSSTGTRNNEQFF. As DNA, the CDR3 is TGCGCCAGCAGCTCCACCGGGACTAGGAACAATGAGCAGTTCTTC.

The table lists this clone with a count of one. The rearrangement uses TRBV11-2 and TRBJ1-2; no clear D. V dropped 1 base and J dropped 5 bases, with 5 bases sitting between them. CDR1 and CDR2 from the germline V gene are SGHAT and FQNNGV. This CDR3 comprises 12 residues. The DNA of the CDR3 is TGTGCCAGCAGCTTAGGAGAGTATGGCTACACCTTC. It yields the protein CASSLGEYGYTF. The full variable domain, completed using reference TRBV11-2 and TRBJ1-2, is EAGVAQSPRYKIIEKRQSVAFWCNPISGHATLYWYQQILGQGPKLLIQFQNNGVVDDSQLPKDRFSAERLKGVDSTLKIQPAKLEDSAVYLCASSLGEYGYTFGSGTRLTVV.

V is TRBV6-6 and J is TRBJ2-4, with 8 bases identical to TRBD1. V lost 6 bases and J lost 9; bases outside the gene matches: 10. This CDR3 region has 14 residues. CDR1 is MNHNY and CDR2 is SVGAGI in the germline V gene (reference sequence). The chain's CDR3 is CASRGQGRQIIQYF. CDR3 sequence (DNA): TGTGCCAGCAGAGGACAGGGCCGGCAGATCATTCAGTACTTC.

This rearrangement joins TRBV11-3 to TRBJ2-1; possibly TRBD2 for D (7 bases). Trimming took 5 bases from V and 4 from J, leaving 15 bases between them. The germline V gene encodes CDR1 SGHNT and CDR2 YENEEA. This CDR3 contains 15 residues. CDR3 protein: CASSPRGREYNEQFF. The CDR3 DNA reads TGTGCCAGCAGCCCCCGGGGGCGGGAGTACAATGAGCAGTTCTTC.

This clone was observed once. The V and J genes are TRBV27 and TRBJ1-2; D perhaps matches TRBD1 (6 bases). This CDR3 has 15 amino acids. CDR1 and CDR2 (germline): MNHEY, SMNVEV (reference sequence). V was cut by 4 bases and J by 6 bases, with 18 bases left in between. The CDR3 DNA reads TGTGCCAGCAGTTCCCGAGGGGGAGGGGATCATGGCTACACCTTC. It specifies CASSSRGGGDHGYTF.